This entry concerns a single T cell receptor beta chain. The entry originates in a study of control samples from healthy donors and cancer patients. Germline CDR1 reads KGHDR; CDR2 reads SFDVKD. The ends lost 5 bases at V and 4 bases at J; junction bases unmatched: 7. The CDR3 spans 17 residues. Profiling relied on immunoSEQ multiplex PCR, and the TCRdb table lists in-frame clones only, not all of them. The sample lists around 94,000 clones, 70% to 90% seen once, with about 1.3% in the top ten. The V gene is TRBV24-1, the J gene TRBJ2-2; 12 bases align to TRBD2. This receptor was identified in a woman in her forties or fifties in good health. The sequenced sample consisted of blood. The CDR3 sequence is CATSAPGLAGTTGELFF. The CDR3 nucleotides are TGTGCCACCAGTGCTCCCGGACTAGCGGGAACCACCGGGGAGCTGTTTTTT.